The rows below give T cell receptor beta chains drawn from one sample of a study of blood T cell repertoires in COVID-19. This table comes from immunoSEQ multiplex PCR, and its TCRdb copy is limited to in-frame clones, with some not included. The repertoire holds over 250,000 clones, with over 80% as singletons. Material: peripheral blood. The receptors here all came from a woman in her 70s with COVID-19, enrolled during active disease. Each CDR3 is given with its conserved first and last residue.

TRBJ1-1	TRBV25-1	CASNRGLNTEAFF
TRBJ2-7	TRBV28	CASSFGRSSYEQYF
TRBJ2-3	TRBV19	CASTETGPTDTQYF
TRBJ2-3	TRBV5-1	CASSRRDTDTQYF
TRBJ1-3	TRBV27	CASSLGGVPGNTIYF
TRBJ1-1	TRBV19	CASSRDIFRFMF
TRBJ2-7	TRBV5-6	CASSQPGGSYEQYF
TRBJ2-7	TRBV29-1	CSVELTDRGPEQYF
TRBJ1-3	TRBV7-8	CASTEPRWGGPGNTIYF
TRBJ1-3	TRBV3-1/TRBV3-2	CASSQEARGFGNTIYF
TRBJ1-4	TRBV28	CASSTGAGEKLFF
TRBJ2-7	TRBV18	CASSRGTGVGYEQYF
TRBJ2-2	TRBV5-1	CASSLGRRYTGELFF
TRBJ2-1	TRBV5-6	CASSGLAGSSYNEQFF
TRBJ2-7	TRBV14	CASSQEETGYYEQYF
TRBJ1-2	TRBV5-1	CASSLSEGVYGYTF
TRBJ1-1	TRBV19	CASSRGTVTEAFF
TRBJ2-3	TRBV5-1	CASSLGWSSTDTQYF
TRBJ1-3	TRBV24-1	CATSEAGDTIYF
TRBJ1-2	TRBV19	CASSPGTGGPLLYGYTF
TRBJ2-6	TRBV5-4	CASSLGQGSPGANVLTF
TRBJ2-1	TRBV7-8	CASSLVASRLIIGEQFF
TRBJ2-1	TRBV7-9	CASSSGGEQFF
TRBJ1-1	TRBV14	CASGQQNTEAFF
TRBJ2-7	TRBV4-1	CASSRTGLSYEQYF
TRBJ2-3	TRBV10-3	CASGEGTTDTQYF
TRBJ2-5	TRBV15	CATNPDSQETQYF
TRBJ1-1	TRBV5-1	CASSRYRDTRSTAFF
TRBJ2-7	TRBV6-2/TRBV6-3	CASSYGTSGTYEQYF
TRBJ2-5	TRBV30	CAWTTSSETQYF
TRBJ1-2	TRBV5-1	CASRETGGHGYGYTF
TRBJ2-7	TRBV5-1	CASSLAGRDYEQYF
TRBJ2-5	TRBV27	CATSGTTQETQYF
TRBJ1-1	TRBV5-1	CASTTGSTHPAFF
TRBJ2-2	TRBV6-6	CASKDRGGGELFF
TRBJ1-2	TRBV6-5	CASTPRWRDGYTF
TRBJ2-2	TRBV7-3	CASSFSGGNTGELFF
TRBJ2-5	TRBV6-5	CASEAIGTNQETQYF
TRBJ2-3	TRBV19	CASATIIGTSGSSQYF
TRBJ1-6	TRBV5-6	CASSLYTGSYNSPLHF
TRBJ2-7	TRBV5-1	CASSFGGEWNEQYF
TRBJ2-1	TRBV24-1	CATSRQTEQFF
TRBJ1-2	TRBV18	CASSRGTGELYGYTF
TRBJ1-2	TRBV6-4	CASSPRVGQGNGYTF
TRBJ1-1	TRBV5-1	CASSPRTGRREAFF
TRBJ2-1	TRBV27	CASSSNRGGTAEQFF
TRBJ1-1	TRBV18	CASSPAGGMNTEAFF
TRBJ1-5	TRBV4-1	CASSQAPTSNQPQHF
TRBJ2-7	TRBV11-3	CASRPGTGGGYEQYF
TRBJ1-5	TRBV6-6	CASSYRDRYQPQHF
TRBJ2-7	TRBV6-5	CASSYSGLARTYEQYF
TRBJ1-1	TRBV5-1	CASSFRTGDTEAFF
TRBJ1-6	TRBV27	CASQRRQDFNSPLHF
TRBJ1-2	TRBV28	CASSSTGSGYTF
TRBJ2-1	TRBV9	CASTTSGTGNNEQFF